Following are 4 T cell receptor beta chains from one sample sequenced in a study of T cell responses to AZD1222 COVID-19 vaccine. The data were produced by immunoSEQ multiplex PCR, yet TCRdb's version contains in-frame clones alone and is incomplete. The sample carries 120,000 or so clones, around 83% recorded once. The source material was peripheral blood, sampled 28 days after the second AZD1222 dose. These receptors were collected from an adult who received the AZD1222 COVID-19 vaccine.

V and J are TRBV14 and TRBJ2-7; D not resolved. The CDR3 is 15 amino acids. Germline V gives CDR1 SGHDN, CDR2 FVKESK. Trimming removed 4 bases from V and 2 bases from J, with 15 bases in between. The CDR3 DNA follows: TGTGCCAGCAGCCGAAGCTGGGGTCGCACCTACGAGCAGTACTTC. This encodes CASSRSWGRTYEQYF.

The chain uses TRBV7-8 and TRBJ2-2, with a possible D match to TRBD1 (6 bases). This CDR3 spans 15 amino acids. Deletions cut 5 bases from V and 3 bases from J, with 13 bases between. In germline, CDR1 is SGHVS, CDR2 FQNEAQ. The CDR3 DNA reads TGTGCCAGCAGCCGAACAGGGAGCGACACCGGGGAGCTGTTTTTT. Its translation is CASSRTGSDTGELFF.

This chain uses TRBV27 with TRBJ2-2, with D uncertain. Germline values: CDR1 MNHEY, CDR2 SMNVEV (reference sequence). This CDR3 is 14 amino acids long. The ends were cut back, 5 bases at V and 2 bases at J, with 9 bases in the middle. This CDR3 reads CASSLRHNTGELFF. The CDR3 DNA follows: TGTGCCAGCAGTCTCAGACATAACACCGGGGAGCTGTTTTTT.

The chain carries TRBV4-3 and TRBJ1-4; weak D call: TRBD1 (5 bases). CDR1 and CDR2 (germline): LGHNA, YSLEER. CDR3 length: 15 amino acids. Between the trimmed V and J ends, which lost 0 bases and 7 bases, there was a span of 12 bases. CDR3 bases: TGCGCCAGCAGCCAAGATTGGGGCCCCTCTGAAAAACTGTTTTTT. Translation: CASSQDWGPSEKLFF.